This T cell receptor (beta chain) was recorded in a study of cytomegalovirus exposure and HLA in healthy donors (dated by TCRdb to about 2017). The study in broad terms: An earlier analysis of some 620 of the donors reported 250 to 350 Gb of sequence data and 100 million to 120 million unique TCR beta sequences obtained from some 200 million T cells. Among the roughly 400 genotyped donors, 75% to 90% belonged to the genetic ancestry cluster associated with self-reported Caucasian donors. The aim of the study was to test whether cataloging public T cell receptors could identify signatures of past pathogen exposure. Using immunosequencing, the study profiled T cell repertoires from 640 or so subjects and related those repertoires to cytomegalovirus serostatus. A later analysis re-examined previously published TCR beta repertoires from more than 650 donors and added high-resolution HLA genotyping to investigate patterns of TCR occurrence. Rather than using new phenotypic data, the later analysis identified candidate immune exposures from TCR beta sequences and from how often those sequences occurred across donors. Both class I and class II loci were covered by HLA typing, at four-digit resolution. Across approximately 400 genotyped donors of the cohort, an average of about 250,000 unique TCR beta nucleotide sequences per donor were sequenced, and around 20% of those sequences were non-productive. An earlier analysis of a few hundred of the donors applied high-throughput TCR beta sequencing to assess whether each TCR beta V gene segment acted as functional or pseudogenic. Donor age, sex, ethnicity and CMV serostatus were collected together with the repertoire data. Typing coverage differed by locus: A, B, C, DRB1 and DQB1 were typed in roughly 620-630 donors, DQA1 in roughly 500, DPA1 in some 610, and DPB1 in roughly 470. All discovery cohort repertoires had been generated using a single sequencing platform. Approximately 300 gigabases of sequencing data and approximately 92 million unique TCR sequences made up an early release that covered 640 HLA-typed donors. About five DR-DQ haplotypes were treated as single units for association and clustering because of strong linkage in the cohort. Besides the first cohort of around 700 subjects, a separate validation cohort made up of some 110 different subjects was used. A later genetic analysis used genome-wide SNP genotypes for 398 of the 666 donors, treating that subset as a discovery cohort. The study combined high-throughput TCR immunosequencing, statistical association of individual TCRs with disease status, and machine learning to predict cytomegalovirus infection status.

Library preparation was by the immunoSEQ multiplex PCR assay. For the multiplex PCR, a mixture combining 60 forward primers for TCR Vbeta segments and 13 reverse primers for TCR Jbeta segments was used. A multiplex PCR assay on genomic DNA amplified the CDR3 region of rearranged TCR beta genes. On the Illumina HiSeq System, the amplified TCR beta libraries were sequenced as 87-base-pair reads. For the original study's pipeline: A later analysis tallied 75 million to 85 million unique TCR beta chains across the 610 or so repertoires, and about 12 million of those chains were shared by two or more donors. Raw reads were error-corrected and collapsed into unique sequences by a nearest-neighbor algorithm in which closely related sequences were merged to remove PCR and sequencing errors. Alignment of CDR3 sequences to IMGT reference sequences was used to assign V, D and J gene segments. For a sequence to be retained, a match of at least six nucleotides to both a V gene segment and a J gene segment was required. A rearrangement was called productive if the CDR3 had no stop codons and remained in frame with V and J, and every other rearrangement was called non-productive. Following IMGT convention, CDR3 was defined as the stretch from the second conserved V-encoded cysteine up to the conserved J-encoded phenylalanine. The earlier analysis of some 540 of the donors excluded any sequence lacking an unambiguous match to a single V gene segment. An earlier analysis of roughly 590 of the donors called V segments functional above 56.7% productive rearrangements and segregating when the between-donor standard deviation exceeded 5%. To diagnose cytomegalovirus status from the catalog of TCR beta chain sequences, a statistical classification framework was built. In a later analysis, V and J genes were assigned by comparing TCR nucleotide sequences against IMGT/GENE-DB human TR gene sequences. In a later analysis, CDR3 sequences and most-parsimonious VDJ recombination scenarios were assigned using the TCRdist pipeline. In a later analysis, every TCR beta chain was defined by the combination of its CDR3 amino acid sequence and its V-gene family, and reads without a unique V-gene family were dropped. In a later analysis, 450 to 600 highly shared, low-generation-probability nucleotide sequences were removed to address suspected cross-contamination and a sequencing artifact. In a later analysis, a clonal expansion index was calculated for each public chain from normalized within-repertoire ranks of inferred template counts. A later analysis computed generation probabilities with a VDJ recombination model fitted to out-of-frame rearrangements, and checked the results against IGoR. A later analysis scored TCR-TCR, TCR-HLA and TCR-CMV co-occurrence with hypergeometric tests, applying a repertoire-size bias correction to TCR pairs. A later analysis estimated false discovery rates by permuting HLA or CMV assignments 20 times. In a later analysis, co-occurring TCRs were grouped with DBSCAN, and TCRdist sequence similarity was added when clustering was performed within HLA-allele-positive subsets. For co-occurrence clustering, repertoires with fewer than 30,000 or more than 120,000 public chains were excluded, along with four or five repertoires with anomalous nucleotide sharing. TCRdb's version of the immuneACCESS table is confined to in-frame rearrangements and falls short of the full clone set. An unresolved V gene accounts for under half of the shortfall where checked; the remainder is of unknown origin. V and J calls and clone size are given by that table; D and trimming were obtained from the DNA. The sample table lists roughly 130,000 clones, approximately 85% of them with a count of one. Of the sample, around 11% falls within the top ten clones.

The cohort consisted of 600 to 700 healthy bone marrow donors. At the time of sampling, every cohort member was nominally healthy, though immune exposures that went unrecorded were likely present. The donor was CMV seropositive and was included in the group of approximately 310 seropositive cohort members. A peripheral blood sample was collected from each donor, and TCR beta sequencing was performed on peripheral blood mononuclear cells. The Qiagen DNeasy Blood Extraction Kit was used to extract genomic DNA from the blood cell samples. Note on this clone: The target of this receptor is not known. Qualities for individual bases were not recorded, and no much larger clone is one base off.

Here is what the overall study found, with its caveats: Because counts were too low, approximately 18 rarely observed V segments, including chromosome 9 orphons, were excluded from the earlier analysis of about 500 of the donors. HLA typing was unavailable for some donors at each locus, so association tests used only the typed subset. A cluster of highly shared sequence variants was judged likely to represent a technical artifact of the sequencing pipeline. A further reported finding was that TCR beta sequences accurately predicted the HLA-A and HLA-B alleles for most subjects in the first cohort. A later analysis found that TCR association rates varied across HLA loci, with DRB1 alleles showing the most associated TCRs and HLA-C alleles the fewest. In a later analysis, HLA-associated TCR beta chains were found to be more clonally expanded and to have lower generation probabilities than equally common non-associated chains. Linkage disequilibrium might explain the correlated functional status among segregating V segments, but an unknown experimental factor could not be ruled out. Compared with the roughly 700-donor mean, donors in an Asian-associated ancestry cluster had fewer N-insertions in productive TCRs, according to a later genetic analysis. In vitro tests confirmed that a few of the cytomegalovirus-associated TCR beta chains recognize cytomegalovirus antigens. In an earlier analysis of around 500 of the donors, most TCR beta V segments appeared in productive rearrangements about 90% or about 30% of the time, broadly matching IMGT annotations. The only immune exposure information available for the cohort was CMV serostatus. A later analysis reported that several top co-occurrence clusters appeared linked to parvovirus B19, influenza, CMV and Epstein-Barr virus. Presence/absence analyses assumed roughly uniform sequencing depth across donors, an assumption that may not hold. A later analysis associated about 17,000 TCR beta sequences with specific HLA alleles at a false discovery rate of 0.05. The authors suggested that the approach could potentially be extended to other disease states and immunological phenotypes. The study listed 150 to 200 TCR beta chains as associated with cytomegalovirus. Most TCR sequences were seen in very few donors, while some public TCRs were found in many individuals. V-gene and J-gene trimming of TCR beta chains was associated with a missense DCLRE1C variant in a later genetic analysis, and the association was replicated in an independent cohort. The classifier was reported to diagnose cytomegalovirus status with high specificity and sensitivity in both the original cohort and the validation cohort. When HLA alleles, especially DR and DQ, strongly co-occurred, attributing TCR associations to individual alleles was difficult. In a later analysis, most CMV-associated TCR beta chains were found to appear HLA-restricted, with HLA associations seemingly driven largely by CMV exposure. This cohort had only TCR beta chains sequenced, and the lack of alpha or paired-chain data limited which features could be detected.

This receptor was identified in a male donor in good health and CMV-seropositive. What was sequenced was PBMCs.

The DNA is as follows: TGTGCCAGCAGCATCTCGGGACTAGCGGGAGCATATGAGACCCAGTACTTC. This sequence encodes CASSISGLAGAYETQYF. The chain was built from TRBV5-4 and TRBJ2-5; TRBD2 matches 14 bases in the middle. The CDR3 runs 17 amino acids, cysteine and phenylalanine included. Of the read, only the CDR3 DNA is kept; its 51 bases are in frame from base 1. V loses 4 bases at its end and J loses 5 bases; junction bases beyond the gene matches: 10. CDR1 and CDR2, per the germline V gene (reference sequence), are SGHNT and YYREEE.